The sequence of this TCR beta chain was determined in a study of T cells in narcolepsy. The length of the CDR3 is 15 residues. V lost 4 bases, J lost 8 bases, and 6 bases stayed unmatched. Germline CDR1 is SGHKS and CDR2 is YYEKEE (reference sequence). Clones were read by immunoSEQ multiplex PCR, and TCRdb kept only the in-frame ones, dropping some. The sample consists of 25,000 to 35,000 clones, 70% to 90% of them appearing once. What was sequenced was memory (CD45RA-) CD4+ T cells from blood. The sequence came from a human donor in good health. The chain is built from TRBV5-5 and TRBJ2-2; 12 bases fit TRBD1. The CDR3 region has the DNA TGTGCCAGCAGCCGCCGGGACAGGGGGCTTGGGGAGCTGTTTTTT. Encoded protein: CASSRRDRGLGELFF. Full variable domain (remainder filled in from reference TRBV5-5 and TRBJ2-2): DAGVTQSPTHLIKTRGQQVTLRCSPISGHKSVSWYQQVLGQGPQFIFQYYEKEERGRGNFPDRFSARQFPNYSSELNVNALLLGDSALYLCASSRRDRGLGELFFGEGSRLTVL.